The entry below gives a single TCR beta chain sequence along with its context. What it recognizes is unknown. This sample is part of a study of response to subunit inactivated influenza vaccine. This CDR3 is built from 18 residues. Germline CDR1 and CDR2: MNHEY and SMNVEV (reference sequence). The ends lost 3 bases at V and 0 bases at J; junction bases unmatched: 8. TCRdb independently ran MiXCR on the RT-PCR reads; one entry per CDR3 protein. Of roughly 520,000 distinct CDR3 sequences listed, over 25% are singletons. Notes on the study in general: Every seasonal influenza vaccination brings in few new T cells, the authors suggested.

This TCR was sampled from a man in his forties or fifties who received an inactivated influenza vaccine. The rearrangement joins TRBV27 to TRBJ2-1; 10 nucleotides align to TRBD2. Here the sequenced sample was CD4+ T cells sorted from PBMCs, taken around 5 days after vaccination. CDR3: CASSLLAGGRSSYNEQFF. In DNA form, the CDR3 reads TGTGCCAGCAGTTTGTTAGCGGGGGGACGAAGCTCCTACAATGAGCAGTTCTTC.